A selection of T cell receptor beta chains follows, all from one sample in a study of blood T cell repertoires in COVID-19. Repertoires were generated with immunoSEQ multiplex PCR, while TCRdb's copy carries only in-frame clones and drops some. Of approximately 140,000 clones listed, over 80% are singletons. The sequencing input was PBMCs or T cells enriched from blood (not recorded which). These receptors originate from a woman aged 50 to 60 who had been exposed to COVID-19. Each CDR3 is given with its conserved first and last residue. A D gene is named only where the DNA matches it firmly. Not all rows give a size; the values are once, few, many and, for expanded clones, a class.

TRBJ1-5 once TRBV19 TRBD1 CASRTQGANQPQHF TGTGCCAGTAGAACTCAGGGGGCCAATCAGCCCCAGCATTTT
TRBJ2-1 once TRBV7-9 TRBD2 CASSGQKGTSGGNYNEQFF TGTGCCAGCAGCGGCCAAAAAGGGACTAGCGGGGGGAACTACAATGAGCAGTTCTTC
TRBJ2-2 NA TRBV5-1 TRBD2 CASSFFSGRSNTGELFF TGCGCCAGCAGCTTTTTTAGCGGGAGGTCGAACACCGGGGAGCTGTTTTTT
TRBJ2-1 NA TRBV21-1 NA CASTHPEGSGYRNEQFF TGTGCCAGCACCCATCCGGAGGGGTCGGGGTATCGAAATGAGCAGTTCTTC
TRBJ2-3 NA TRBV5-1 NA CASRGETGTDTQYF TGCGCCAGCAGAGGTGAGACAGGCACAGATACGCAGTATTTT
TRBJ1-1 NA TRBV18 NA CASSNRREEAFF TGTGCCAGCTCCAACCGGCGGGAAGAAGCTTTCTTT
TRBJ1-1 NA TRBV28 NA CASSRGGTNTEAFF TGTGCCAGCAGTCGGGGAGGTACAAACACTGAAGCTTTCTTT
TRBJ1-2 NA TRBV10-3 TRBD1 CAGRDREEDYGYTF TGTGCCGGACGGGACAGGGAGGAAGACTATGGCTACACCTTC
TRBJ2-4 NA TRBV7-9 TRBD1 CASSSTGPLAKNIQYF TGTGCCAGCAGCTCGACAGGGCCTCTAGCCAAAAACATTCAGTACTTC
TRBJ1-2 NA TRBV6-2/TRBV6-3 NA CASSHRGQMGDGYTF TGTGCCAGCAGTCATCGAGGACAGATGGGGGATGGCTACACCTTC
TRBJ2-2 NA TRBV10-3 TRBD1 CAISESGDRVPGELFF TGTGCCATCAGTGAGTCGGGGGACAGGGTACCCGGGGAGCTGTTTTTT
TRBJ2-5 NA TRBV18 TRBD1 CASSSNRGAARGQETQYF TGTGCCAGCTCATCTAACAGGGGAGCTGCGAGGGGCCAAGAGACCCAGTACTTC
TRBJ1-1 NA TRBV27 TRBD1 CASSFLVAGGNTEAFF TGTGCCAGCAGTTTCCTTGTCGCAGGGGGGAACACTGAAGCTTTCTTT
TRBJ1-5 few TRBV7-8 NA CASSLAVAGNSNQPQHF TGTGCCAGCAGCTTAGCTGTAGCAGGGAATAGCAATCAGCCCCAGCATTTT
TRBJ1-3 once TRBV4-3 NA CASSQSERDSGNTIYF TGCGCCAGCAGCCAATCTGAGAGAGACTCTGGAAACACCATATATTTT
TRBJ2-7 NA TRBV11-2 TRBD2 CASSLGTSALEEQYF TGTGCCAGCAGCCTCGGGACTAGCGCGCTGGAGGAGCAGTACTTC
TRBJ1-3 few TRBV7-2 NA CASSSLSTVSGNTIYF TGTGCCAGCAGCTCCCTTTCGACAGTCTCTGGAAACACCATATATTTT
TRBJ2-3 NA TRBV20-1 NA CSASVGVGVSTDTQYF TGCAGTGCTAGTGTGGGAGTCGGTGTGAGCACAGATACGCAGTATTTT
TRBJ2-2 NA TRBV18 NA CASSPLAGDTGELFF TGTGCCAGCTCACCATTGGCAGGGGACACCGGGGAGCTGTTTTTT
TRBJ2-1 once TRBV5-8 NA CASSQVGVQDEQFF TGTGCCAGCAGCCAGGTGGGCGTTCAGGATGAGCAGTTCTTC
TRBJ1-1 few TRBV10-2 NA CASRDTSGKKAFF TGCGCCAGCAGGGACACCTCCGGCAAGAAGGCTTTCTTT
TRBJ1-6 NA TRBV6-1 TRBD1 CASSELQGVNSPLHF TGTGCCAGCAGTGAACTTCAGGGGGTAAATTCACCCCTCCACTTT
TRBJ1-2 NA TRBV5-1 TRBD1 CASSSGTGRDGYTF TGCGCCAGCAGCTCAGGGACAGGGAGGGATGGCTACACCTTC
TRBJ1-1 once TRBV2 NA CASRGRGLGNTEAFF TGTGCCAGCAGGGGGAGGGGGTTGGGGAACACTGAAGCTTTCTTT
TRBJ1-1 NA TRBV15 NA CATSRDSVGRRAETEAFF TGTGCCACCAGCAGAGATTCAGTCGGACGGAGGGCAGAGACTGAAGCTTTCTTT
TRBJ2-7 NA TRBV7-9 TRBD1 CASSLKTGTGQYEQYF TGTGCCAGCAGCCTTAAAACCGGGACAGGGCAATACGAGCAGTACTTC
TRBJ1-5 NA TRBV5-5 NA CASSLYRVNQPQHF TGTGCCAGCAGCCTCTACAGGGTGAATCAGCCCCAGCATTTT
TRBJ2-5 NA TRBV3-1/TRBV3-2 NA CASSLLVPGQETQYF TGTGCCAGCAGCCTCCTGGTCCCGGGACAAGAGACCCAGTACTTC
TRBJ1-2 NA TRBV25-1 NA CASSPFSDYGYTF TGTGCCAGCAGTCCTTTTTCCGACTATGGCTACACCTTC
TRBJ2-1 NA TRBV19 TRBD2 CASSRLAGGAVDEQFF TGTGCCAGTTCCCGACTAGCGGGAGGGGCGGTCGATGAGCAGTTCTTC
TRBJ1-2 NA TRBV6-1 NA CASSELRAAGGVGYTF TGTGCCAGCAGTGAATTAAGGGCAGCAGGAGGGGTTGGCTACACCTTC
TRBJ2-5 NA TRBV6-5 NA CASSYRRGQETQYF TGTGCCAGCAGTTATAGGAGGGGCCAAGAGACCCAGTACTTC
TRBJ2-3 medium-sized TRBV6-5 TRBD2 CASRLSGAGTDTQYF TGTGCCAGCAGATTAAGCGGGGCTGGCACAGATACGCAGTATTTT
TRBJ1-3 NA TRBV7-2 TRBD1 CASSLQGATGNTIYF TGTGCCAGCAGCTTACAGGGGGCGACTGGAAACACCATATATTTT
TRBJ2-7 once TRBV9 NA CASSPRGSYEQYF TGTGCCAGCAGCCCTAGAGGGAGCTACGAGCAGTACTTC
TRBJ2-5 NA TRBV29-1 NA CSVVNGTHLRGTQYF TGCAGCGTTGTAAATGGGACTCACCTTCGGGGGACCCAGTACTTC
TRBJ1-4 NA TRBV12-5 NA CASGLGTPGNEKLFF TGTGCTAGTGGTTTGGGGACCCCGGGAAATGAAAAACTGTTTTTT
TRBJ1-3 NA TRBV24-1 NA CATSDLYSFSGNTIYF TGTGCCACCAGTGATCTCTATAGTTTCTCTGGAAACACCATATATTTT
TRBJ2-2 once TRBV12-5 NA CASGLVGLKGGFGNTGELFF TGTGCTAGTGGTTTGGTCGGGTTAAAAGGGGGATTTGGGAACACCGGGGAGCTGTTTTTT
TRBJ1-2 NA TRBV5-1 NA CASSLAGDGYTF TGCGCCAGCAGCTTGGCAGGGGATGGCTACACCTTC
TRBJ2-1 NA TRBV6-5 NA CASRGAGHNEQFF TGTGCCAGCCGGGGGGCCGGACACAATGAGCAGTTCTTC
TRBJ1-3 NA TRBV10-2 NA CATVAPTGNTIYF TGCGCCACCGTGGCCCCCACTGGAAACACCATATATTTT
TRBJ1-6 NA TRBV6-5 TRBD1 CASSYVGTGGYSLHF TGTGCCAGCAGTTACGTGGGGACAGGGGGGTATTCCCTCCACTTT